These 27 T cell receptor beta chains share one sample of origin, sequenced in a study of OX40 agonist ivuxolimab in advanced cancers. Clones were read by immunoSEQ multiplex PCR, and TCRdb kept only the in-frame ones, dropping some. The sample has some 62,000 clones, 70% to 90% seen once. Sequencing was performed on CD4+ or CD8+ T cells sorted from blood, taken in a trial of the OX40 agonist ivuxolimab. The receptors stem from an adult with an advanced solid tumor such as melanoma, head and neck, liver or kidney cancer.

The V call is TRBV20-1, the J call TRBJ2-3; no clear D gene. The V and J ends lost 8 bases and 6 bases respectively, with 12 bases between them. The CDR3 extends over 11 amino acids. Germline V lookup: CDR1 DFQATT, CDR2 SNEGSKA (reference sequence). CDR3 loop: CSLDPADTQYF. In nucleotides, the CDR3 is TGCAGTTTGGACCCCGCCGATACGCAGTATTTT.

The chain recombines TRBV6-1 with TRBJ2-7, with D unresolved. Germline V gives CDR1 MNHNS, CDR2 SASEGT. This CDR3 has 12 amino acids. V was clipped by 4 bases and J by 7 bases, with 11 bases between them. In nucleotides, the CDR3 is TGTGCCAGCAGTGGGAACCGACGAGAGCAGTACTTC. Its protein product is CASSGNRREQYF.

V usage is TRBV4-3 and J usage is TRBJ2-1; 8 bases match TRBD2. Germline CDR1 LGHNA, CDR2 YSLEER. J was trimmed by 4 bases and V by 0 bases; bases with no gene match: 2. This CDR3 has 15 amino acids. CDR3 protein: CASSQETGGYNEQFF. The CDR3 bases are TGCGCCAGCAGCCAAGAAACGGGGGGGTACAATGAGCAGTTCTTC.

The chain joins TRBV7-2 to TRBJ2-2; D might be TRBD1 (5 bases). The CDR3 has 14 residues. Germline V CDR1 and CDR2: SGHTA, FQGNSA. V was pared by 5 bases and J by 0 bases, with 7 bases between. The CDR3 reads CASSPDTNTGELFF. The CDR3 DNA reads as TGTGCCAGCAGCCCGGACACGAACACCGGGGAGCTGTTTTTT.

CDR3 amino acids: CASSLISGSYNEQFF. CDR3 sequence (DNA): TGTGCCAGCAGTTTAATATCCGGGAGCTACAATGAGCAGTTCTTC. The chain recombines TRBV6-6 with TRBJ2-1, with a possible D match to TRBD2 (6 bases). The V and J ends lost 4 bases and 3 bases respectively, with 13 bases between them. There are 15 residues in the CDR3. Looked up from germline, CDR1 is MNHNY and CDR2 is SVGAGI (reference sequence).

J is TRBJ1-1 and V is TRBV5-4; D gene uncertain. V shed 0 bases and J shed 4 bases, with 10 bases lying between them. CDR3 length equals 14 residues. Germline V lookup: CDR1 SGHNT, CDR2 YYREEE (reference sequence). CDR3 sequence: CASSLVGSSTEAFF. CDR3 nucleotides: TGTGCCAGCAGCTTGGTGGGCTCTTCCACTGAAGCTTTCTTT.

The J gene is TRBJ2-3, the V gene TRBV6-5; D is undetermined. Germline-derived CDR1 and CDR2 are MNHEY and SVGAGI. The CDR3 totals 13 residues. V gave up 6 bases and J gave up 4 bases, with 11 bases separating them. DNA of the CDR3: TGTGCCAGCAGCCGTCGGCCTCCAGATACGCAGTATTTT. Protein product: CASSRRPPDTQYF.

DNA for the CDR3: TGTGCCAGCAGCTTGAGACTAGCGTCCTACGAGCAGTACTTC. Translated: CASSLRLASYEQYF. The chain recombines TRBV5-4 with TRBJ2-7; 8 nucleotides match TRBD2. This CDR3 region has 14 residues. V lost 1 base to trimming and J lost 1 base; unmatched junction nucleotides: 1. CDR1 and CDR2 (germline): SGHNT, YYREEE (reference sequence).

The rearrangement joins TRBV19 to TRBJ1-5, with D hard to call. Germline loops: CDR1 LNHDA, CDR2 SQIVND (reference sequence). The CDR3 is made up of 14 amino acids. V was shortened by 1 base and J by 3 bases, with 7 bases between the two germline ends. The CDR3 coding sequence is TGTGCCAGTAGTATAGCGAGTATCAATCAGCCCCAGCATTTT. This gives the protein CASSIASINQPQHF.

The J gene is TRBJ1-2, the V gene TRBV27; 8 bases line up with TRBD1. This CDR3 has 19 residues. The junction had 17 bases not matched to a gene; V was cut back by 4 bases and J by 1 base. Per the germline V gene, CDR1 is MNHEY and CDR2 is SMNVEV (reference sequence). The CDR3 loop is CASSYLLPGGSANNYGYTF. In nucleotides, the CDR3 is TGTGCCAGCAGTTACCTCCTTCCAGGGGGCTCCGCTAATAACTATGGCTACACCTTC.

The rearrangement uses TRBV27 and TRBJ2-1; 10 bases are shared with TRBD1. This CDR3 is built from 16 residues. CDR1 is MNHEY, CDR2 SMNVEV, per germline (reference sequence). V shed 7 bases, J shed 9 bases, and the junction held 15 bases outside the gene matches. DNA of the CDR3: TGTGCCAGCACCTTTACATCGGGACAGGGGTCCGTTGAGCAGTTCTTC. Its translation: CASTFTSGQGSVEQFF.

The chain couples TRBV5-1 to TRBJ2-5; D gene unclear. The V end lost 0 bases, the J end lost 4 bases, and 10 bases lay between the germline ends. This CDR3 comprises 14 residues. The V gene's germline CDR1 is SGHRS and CDR2 YFSETQ. CDR3 DNA sequence: TGCGCCAGCAGCTTGGAAAGGGTCGGAGAGACCCAGTACTTC. This translates into CASSLERVGETQYF.

As for this clone: An end of the junction differs from the germline gene, which may be a read error. This sequence joins TRBV2 and TRBJ2-5, with 9 bases matching TRBD1. The J call is uncertain, as TRBJ2-7 better fits the DNA end. Germline V gene data show CDR1 as SNHLY and CDR2 as FYNNEI. The CDR3 extends over 15 amino acids. In DNA form, the CDR3 reads TGTGCCAGCAGTGATAGGGGACAGGGATCCTCCGAGCAGTACTTC. Protein sequence: CASSDRGQGSSEQYF.

In this sample, this clone is medium-sized. The chain links TRBV4-2 to TRBJ2-7, with 9 bases lining up with TRBD1. With 0 bases clipped from V and 3 bases from J, the junction kept 12 bases outside the gene matches. The CDR3 runs 18 residues. Germline CDR1 and CDR2: LGHNA and YNFKEQ. The CDR3 nucleotides read TGTGCCAGCAGCCAAGAAATAGTGGCACAGGGGGCGGTCTACGAGCAGTACTTC. It translates to CASSQEIVAQGAVYEQYF.

The rearrangement uses TRBV27 and TRBJ2-3, with TRBD2 identical over 10 bases. CDR1 is MNHEY, CDR2 SMNVEV, per germline (reference sequence). Losses at the gene ends were 5 bases for V and 4 bases for J; bases not matched to a gene: 9. This CDR3 spans 16 amino acids. The CDR3 DNA reads as TGTGCCAGCAGTCTGCCCAGCGGGGGGGCATCAGATACGCAGTATTTT. Protein product: CASSLPSGGASDTQYF.

The J gene is TRBJ1-1, the V gene TRBV27; D is undetermined. From germline, CDR1 is MNHEY and CDR2 SMNVEV (reference sequence). The CDR3 consists of 14 residues. With 3 bases removed from V and 0 bases from J, the gap between germline ends came to 8 bases. CDR3 DNA: TGTGCCAGCAGTTTGCGGAATTTGAACACTGAAGCTTTCTTT. Amino acids: CASSLRNLNTEAFF.

The chain has TRBV7-2 and TRBJ1-1, with TRBD1 matching over 7 bases. Germline lookup yields CDR1 SGHTA and CDR2 FQGNSA. This CDR3 spans 17 amino acids. The V segment lost 6 bases and the J segment 6 bases; nucleotides outside the gene matches: 19. The CDR3 loop is CASSPIRRGPGSAEAFF. In DNA form, the CDR3 reads TGTGCCAGCAGTCCGATTAGGAGGGGGCCTGGATCGGCTGAAGCTTTCTTT.

The chain combines TRBV5-4 with TRBJ1-3; the D gene is possibly TRBD1 (5 bases). V lost 6 bases and J lost 4, with 11 bases in between. The germline CDR1 and CDR2 sequences are SGHNT and YYREEE (reference sequence). The CDR3 contains 13 residues. The CDR3 DNA is TGTGCCAGCACCTACGACAGCGGAAACACCATATATTTT. Protein product: CASTYDSGNTIYF.

V and J are TRBV18 and TRBJ2-7; D is unclear. CDR3 length: 14 amino acids. Trimming removed 2 bases at V and 3 bases at J, with 11 bases between. Germline CDR1 reads KGHSH; CDR2 reads LQKENI. The CDR3 DNA reads TGTGCCAGCTCACCAAGTCAGAACAACTACGAGCAGTACTTC. Translating gives CASSPSQNNYEQYF. The whole variable domain, remainder taken from reference TRBV18 and TRBJ2-7, is NAGVMQNPRHLVRRRGQEARLRCSPMKGHSHVYWYRQLPEEGLKFMVYLQKENIIDESGMPKERFSAEFPKEGPSILRIQQVVRGDSAAYFCASSPSQNNYEQYFGPGTRLTVT.

This chain links TRBV29-1 with TRBJ2-1; no firm D call. V was cut by 4 bases and J by 0 bases, with 7 bases left in between. CDR3 length: 13 residues. Per germline, CDR1 SQVTM and CDR2 ANQGSEA. The DNA for the CDR3 is TGCAGCGTTGGGCCGAGCTCCTACAATGAGCAGTTCTTC. This encodes CSVGPSSYNEQFF.

This clone was seen only once. CDR3 amino acids: CASSLGRANIQYF. DNA of the CDR3: TGTGCCAGCAGCTTAGGCAGGGCAAACATTCAGTACTTC. The chain is built from TRBV7-2 and TRBJ2-4; D may be TRBD1 (5 bases). Per germline, CDR1 SGHTA and CDR2 FQGNSA. V gave up 1 base and J gave up 6 bases, with 7 bases separating them. CDR3 size: 13 residues.

The chain recombines TRBV11-3 with TRBJ2-2; TRBD1 is a possible D gene (6 bases). Germline CDR1 SGHNT, CDR2 YENEEA. The length of the CDR3 is 18 residues. Trimming pared 2 bases from V and 4 bases from J, leaving 20 bases between. This chain's CDR3 is CASSLPAPGVGGTGELFF. CDR3 bases: TGTGCCAGCAGCTTACCTGCCCCAGGGGTAGGTGGCACCGGGGAGCTGTTTTTT. Filled out from reference TRBV11-3 and TRBJ2-2, the complete variable domain reads EAGVVQSPRYKIIEKKQPVAFWCNPISGHNTLYWYLQNLGQGPELLIRYENEEAVDDSQLPKDRFSAERLKGVDSTLKIQPAELGDSAVYLCASSLPAPGVGGTGELFFGEGSRLTVL.

This clone was recorded once. This chain connects TRBV14 to TRBJ2-1; D is unclear. Germline CDR1 SGHDN, CDR2 FVKESK. This CDR3 is built from 15 residues. The V end lost 0 bases, the J end lost 7 bases, and 13 bases lay between the germline ends. This chain's CDR3 is CASSQEQFVRNEQFF. CDR3 sequence (DNA): TGTGCCAGCAGCCAAGAACAGTTCGTAAGAAATGAGCAGTTCTTC.

The chain employs TRBV18 and TRBJ2-7; 13 bases are a match to TRBD2. The CDR3 runs to 17 residues. The germline V gene encodes CDR1 KGHSH and CDR2 LQKENI. Germline trimming cut 4 bases from V and 2 bases from J; bases unmatched to any gene: 8. CDR3 protein: CASSQRLGTSGAYEQYF. CDR3 nucleotides: TGTGCCAGCTCACAGCGGCTAGGGACTAGCGGGGCCTACGAGCAGTACTTC.

This chain joins TRBV18 and TRBJ1-2, with D possibly TRBD1 on 6 matching bases. This CDR3 is built from 18 residues. V lost 1 base to trimming and J lost 0 bases, with 18 bases between them. Germline loops: CDR1 KGHSH, CDR2 LQKENI. The CDR3 nucleotides are TGTGCCAGCTCACCACTAAGACGGGGGCAAGGAACTAACTATGGCTACACCTTC. This translates into CASSPLRRGQGTNYGYTF.

V gene TRBV7-2 combines with J gene TRBJ2-7; D tentatively fits TRBD1 or TRBD2 (5 bases each). The V gene lost 4 bases and the J gene lost 2 bases, with 15 bases spanning the gap. The CDR3 is 15 amino acids. CDR1 and CDR2 (germline): SGHTA, FQGNSA. The CDR3, as DNA: TGTGCCAGCAGCTCTCAACCGGGACGGCCCTACGAGCAGTACTTC. It codes for CASSSQPGRPYEQYF.

The chain joins TRBV4-3 to TRBJ2-2, with TRBD1 as a possible D gene (6 bases). This CDR3 comprises 16 residues. Germline assignment: CDR1 LGHNA and CDR2 YSLEER. The germline V and J ends were trimmed by 2 bases and 7 bases, with 17 bases remaining between them. The CDR3 DNA is TGCGCCAGCAGCCAAAATCACTTAAACAGGGACGGGGAGCTGTTTTTT. Amino acids: CASSQNHLNRDGELFF.